Listed here is a single TCR beta chain. As yet, its antigen is unknown. This specimen comes from a study of STAT5B mutations in CD4+ large granular lymphocyte leukemia. Using immunoSEQ multiplex PCR, the repertoire was profiled, and TCRdb retains in-frame clones only, with some absent. The table includes 30,000 to 40,000 clones, approximately 69% detected once. The CDR3 spans 13 residues. Trimming removed 5 bases at V and 6 bases at J, with 9 bases between. Germline assignment: CDR1 SGHRS and CDR2 YFSETQ. General study points: Compared with healthy controls (2/35), patient top clones favored TRBV06 (8/27).

Sequencing used CD4+ T cells from blood buffy coats. The TCR sequence derives from a human donor in good health. V is TRBV5-1 and J is TRBJ1-6; D gene uncertain. For the CDR3, the DNA is TGCGCCAGCAGTTACGGGGTTAATTCACCCCTCCACTTT. Translating it yields CASSYGVNSPLHF.